This TCR beta chain was documented in a study of blood T cells in healthy people across ages. Study in general: About one barcoded beta molecule per two T cells was captured by template switching. Study-level findings and limits: Since the PBMCs were unsorted, naive and antigen-experienced cells could not be conclusively compared.

For the second PCR, which ran for about 6 to 11 cycles, a sample-barcoded 5' primer and a J-beta primer mix were used. TCRdb reprocessed the 5' RACE reads with MiXCR, giving one entry per CDR3 protein. Of nearly 800,000 distinct CDR3 sequences listed, just over 55% are singletons. This clonotype was counted only a few times. What it binds is not known. Ranging in age from roughly 6 to 95, the donors were healthy Caucasian individuals from Russia. Staff drew roughly 10 milliliters of peripheral blood from each donor. Trimming removed 4 bases from V and 5 bases from J; junction bases left unmatched: 10. Germline CDR1 LGHDT, CDR2 YNNKEL (reference sequence). This CDR3 comprises 16 residues.

The clonotype originates from a man aged 40-49 years in good health. The sample comprised blood. V usage is TRBV3-1 and J usage is TRBJ2-5, with 10 bases that match TRBD2. In DNA form, the CDR3 reads TGTGCCAGCAGCCCGTACCAAGCGGGGGGGTTGGAGACCCAGTACTTC. As protein: CASSPYQAGGLETQYF.